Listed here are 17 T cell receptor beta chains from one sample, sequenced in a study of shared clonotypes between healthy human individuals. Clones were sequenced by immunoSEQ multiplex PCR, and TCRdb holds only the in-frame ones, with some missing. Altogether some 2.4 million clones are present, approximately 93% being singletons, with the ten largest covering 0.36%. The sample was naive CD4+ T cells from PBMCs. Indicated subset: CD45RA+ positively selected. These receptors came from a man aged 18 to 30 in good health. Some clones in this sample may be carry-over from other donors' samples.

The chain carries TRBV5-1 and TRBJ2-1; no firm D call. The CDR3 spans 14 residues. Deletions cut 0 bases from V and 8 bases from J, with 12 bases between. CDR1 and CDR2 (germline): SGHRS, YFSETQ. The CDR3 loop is CASSLEWQADEQFF. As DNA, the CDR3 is TGCGCCAGCAGCTTGGAATGGCAGGCTGATGAGCAGTTCTTC. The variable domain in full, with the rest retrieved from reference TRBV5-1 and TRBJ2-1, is KAGVTQTPRYLIKTRGQQVTLSCSPISGHRSVSWYQQTPGQGLQFLFEYFSETQRNKGNFPGRFSGRQFSNSRSEMNVSTLELGDSALYLCASSLEWQADEQFFGPGTRLTVL.

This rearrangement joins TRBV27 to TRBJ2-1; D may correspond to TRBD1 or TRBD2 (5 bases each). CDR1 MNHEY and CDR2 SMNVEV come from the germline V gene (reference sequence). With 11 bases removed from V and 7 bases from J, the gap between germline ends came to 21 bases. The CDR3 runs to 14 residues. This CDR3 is CAAAGWARRNEQFF. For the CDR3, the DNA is TGTGCCGCAGCAGGGTGGGCCCGGAGGAATGAGCAGTTCTTC.

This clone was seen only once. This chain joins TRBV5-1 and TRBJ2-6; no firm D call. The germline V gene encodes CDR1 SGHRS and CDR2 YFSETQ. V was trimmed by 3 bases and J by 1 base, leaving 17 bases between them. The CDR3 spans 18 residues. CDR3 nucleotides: TGCGCCAGCAGCTCAAAGGGCAGTGTAAATTCTGGGGCCAACGTCCTGACTTTC. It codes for CASSSKGSVNSGANVLTF. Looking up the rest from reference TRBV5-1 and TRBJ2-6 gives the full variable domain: KAGVTQTPRYLIKTRGQQVTLSCSPISGHRSVSWYQQTPGQGLQFLFEYFSETQRNKGNFPGRFSGRQFSNSRSEMNVSTLELGDSALYLCASSSKGSVNSGANVLTFGAGSRLTVL.

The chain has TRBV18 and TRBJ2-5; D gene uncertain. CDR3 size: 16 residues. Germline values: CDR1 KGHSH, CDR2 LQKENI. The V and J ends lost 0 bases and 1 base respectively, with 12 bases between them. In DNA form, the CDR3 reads TGTGCCAGCTCACCACCGAGCCTTCGGACCCAAGAGACCCAGTACTTC. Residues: CASSPPSLRTQETQYF. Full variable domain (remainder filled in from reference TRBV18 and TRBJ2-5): NAGVMQNPRHLVRRRGQEARLRCSPMKGHSHVYWYRQLPEEGLKFMVYLQKENIIDESGMPKERFSAEFPKEGPSILRIQQVVRGDSAAYFCASSPPSLRTQETQYFGPGTRLLVL.

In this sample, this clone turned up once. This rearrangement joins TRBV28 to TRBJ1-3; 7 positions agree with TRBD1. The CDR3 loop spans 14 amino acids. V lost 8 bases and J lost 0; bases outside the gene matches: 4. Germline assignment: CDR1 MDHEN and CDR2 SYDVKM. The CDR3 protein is CASGTGASGNTIYF. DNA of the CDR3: TGTGCCAGCGGCACAGGGGCCTCTGGAAACACCATATATTTT.

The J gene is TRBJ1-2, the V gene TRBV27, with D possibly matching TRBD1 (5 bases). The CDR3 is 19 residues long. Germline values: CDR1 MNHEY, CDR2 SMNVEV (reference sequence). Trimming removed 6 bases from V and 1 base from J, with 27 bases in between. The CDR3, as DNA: TGTGCCAGCAGCCAATCCGTGGGGGTTGGCAGACCCTTTAACTATGGCTACACCTTC. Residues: CASSQSVGVGRPFNYGYTF.

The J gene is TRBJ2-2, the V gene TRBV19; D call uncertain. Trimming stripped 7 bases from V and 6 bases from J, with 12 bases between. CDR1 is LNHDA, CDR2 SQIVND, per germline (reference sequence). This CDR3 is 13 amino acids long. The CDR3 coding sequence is TGTGCCAGTACCGGGTATTCCGCCGGGGAGCTGTTTTTT. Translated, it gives CASTGYSAGELFF.

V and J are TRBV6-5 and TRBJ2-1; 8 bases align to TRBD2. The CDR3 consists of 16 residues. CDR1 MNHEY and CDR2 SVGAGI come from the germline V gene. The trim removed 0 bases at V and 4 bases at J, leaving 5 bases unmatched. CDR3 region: CASSYSTSGDYNEQFF. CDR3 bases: TGTGCCAGCAGTTACTCCACTAGCGGAGATTACAATGAGCAGTTCTTC.

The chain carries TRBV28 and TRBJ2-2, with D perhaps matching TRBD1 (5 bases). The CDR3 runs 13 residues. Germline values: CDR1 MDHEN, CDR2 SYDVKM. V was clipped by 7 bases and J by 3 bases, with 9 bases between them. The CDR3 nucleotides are TGTGCCAGCATGGCAGGGTACACCGGGGAGCTGTTTTTT. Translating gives CASMAGYTGELFF.

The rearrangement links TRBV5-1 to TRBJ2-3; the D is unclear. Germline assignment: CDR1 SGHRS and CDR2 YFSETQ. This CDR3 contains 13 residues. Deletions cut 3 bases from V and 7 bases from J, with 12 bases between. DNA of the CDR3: TGCGCCAGCAGCTCCCAGACTGATTATACGCAGTATTTT. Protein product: CASSSQTDYTQYF.

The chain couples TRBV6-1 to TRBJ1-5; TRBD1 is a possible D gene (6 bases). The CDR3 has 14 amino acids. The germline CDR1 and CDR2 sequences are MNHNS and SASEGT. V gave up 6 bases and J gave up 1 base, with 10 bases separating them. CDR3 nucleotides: TGTGCCAGCAGGTGGGACACCAGCAATCAGCCCCAGCATTTT. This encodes CASRWDTSNQPQHF.

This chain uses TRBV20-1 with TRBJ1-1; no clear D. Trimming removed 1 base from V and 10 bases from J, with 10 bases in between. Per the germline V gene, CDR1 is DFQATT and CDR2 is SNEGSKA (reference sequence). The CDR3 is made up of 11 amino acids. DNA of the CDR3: TGCAGTGCTAGAGGACTGCTAGGAGCTTTCTTT. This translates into CSARGLLGAFF.

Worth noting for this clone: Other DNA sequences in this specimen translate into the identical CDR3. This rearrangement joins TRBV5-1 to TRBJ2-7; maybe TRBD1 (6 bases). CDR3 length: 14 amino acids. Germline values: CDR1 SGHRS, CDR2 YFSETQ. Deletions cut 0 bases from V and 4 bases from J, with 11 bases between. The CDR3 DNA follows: TGCGCCAGCAGCTTGGCTGGGGGCTATTACGAGCAGTACTTC. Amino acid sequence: CASSLAGGYYEQYF.

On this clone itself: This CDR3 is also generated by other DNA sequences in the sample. CDR3 in amino acids: CASSSGGRQPQHF. The CDR3 DNA reads as TGTGCCAGCAGTTCAGGGGGCCGTCAGCCCCAGCATTTT. This chain links TRBV6-5 with TRBJ1-5; 8 bases fit TRBD1. The CDR3 spans 13 residues. Unmatched junction bases numbered 2, after V lost 4 bases and J lost 6 bases. Germline V CDR1 and CDR2: MNHEY, SVGAGI.

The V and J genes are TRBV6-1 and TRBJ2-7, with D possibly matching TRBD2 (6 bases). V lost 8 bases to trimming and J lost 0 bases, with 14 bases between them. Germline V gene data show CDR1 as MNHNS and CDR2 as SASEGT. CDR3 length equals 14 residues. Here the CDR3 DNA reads TGTGCCAGCGGAGGGGCTAGCTACTCCTACGAGCAGTACTTC. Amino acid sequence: CASGGASYSYEQYF.

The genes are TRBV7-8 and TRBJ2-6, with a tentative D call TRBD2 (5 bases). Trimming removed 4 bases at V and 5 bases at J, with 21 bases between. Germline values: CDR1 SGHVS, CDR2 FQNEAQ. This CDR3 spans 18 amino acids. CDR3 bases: TGTGCCAGCAGCTCTTCGGGGAGTCTCTTTTTGAGGGCCAACGTCCTGACTTTC. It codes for CASSSSGSLFLRANVLTF.

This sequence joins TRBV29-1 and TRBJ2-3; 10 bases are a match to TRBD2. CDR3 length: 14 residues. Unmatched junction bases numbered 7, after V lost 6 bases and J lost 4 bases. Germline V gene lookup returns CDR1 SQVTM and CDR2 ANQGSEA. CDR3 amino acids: CSVLRGTSADTQYF. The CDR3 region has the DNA TGCAGCGTCCTACGGGGGACTAGCGCAGATACGCAGTATTTT.